Given below is one TCR beta chain in context. Per the original methods: Estimates of nucleated cell counts were drawn from the amplification of reference gene primers. The method was immunoSEQ multiplex PCR; TCRdb's version includes in-frame clones alone and lacks a portion of them. The DNA was the basis for D and trimming; V, J and clone size are from that table. The sample includes more than 300,000 clones, about 88% of them seen just once. This entry belongs to a study of blood T cell repertoires in COVID-19. This CDR3 has 15 amino acids. Germline values: CDR1 SNHLY, CDR2 FYNNEI. J lost 0 bases, V lost 10 bases, and 9 bases had no gene match.

The rearrangement joins TRBV2 to TRBJ2-7, with 10 nucleotides matching TRBD1. The TCR comes from a woman aged 18-29 years who had recovered from COVID-19. Sequenced material: PBMCs or T cells enriched from blood (not recorded which). CDR3 nucleotide sequence: TGTGCCACCCTAGGGGGACAGGGGACCTCCTACGAGCAGTACTTC. It specifies CATLGGQGTSYEQYF.